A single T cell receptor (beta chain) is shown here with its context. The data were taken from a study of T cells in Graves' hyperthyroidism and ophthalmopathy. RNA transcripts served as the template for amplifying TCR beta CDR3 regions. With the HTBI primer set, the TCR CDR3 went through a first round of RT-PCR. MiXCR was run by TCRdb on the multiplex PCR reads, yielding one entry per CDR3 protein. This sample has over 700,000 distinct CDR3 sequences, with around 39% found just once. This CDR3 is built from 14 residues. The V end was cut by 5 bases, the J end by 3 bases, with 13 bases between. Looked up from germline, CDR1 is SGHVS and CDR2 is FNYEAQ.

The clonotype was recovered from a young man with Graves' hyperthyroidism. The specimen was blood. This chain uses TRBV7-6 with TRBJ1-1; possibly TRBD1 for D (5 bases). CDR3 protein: CASSPGRGDTEAFF. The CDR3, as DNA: TGTGCCAGCAGCCCAGGACGGGGGGACACTGAAGCTTTCTTT.